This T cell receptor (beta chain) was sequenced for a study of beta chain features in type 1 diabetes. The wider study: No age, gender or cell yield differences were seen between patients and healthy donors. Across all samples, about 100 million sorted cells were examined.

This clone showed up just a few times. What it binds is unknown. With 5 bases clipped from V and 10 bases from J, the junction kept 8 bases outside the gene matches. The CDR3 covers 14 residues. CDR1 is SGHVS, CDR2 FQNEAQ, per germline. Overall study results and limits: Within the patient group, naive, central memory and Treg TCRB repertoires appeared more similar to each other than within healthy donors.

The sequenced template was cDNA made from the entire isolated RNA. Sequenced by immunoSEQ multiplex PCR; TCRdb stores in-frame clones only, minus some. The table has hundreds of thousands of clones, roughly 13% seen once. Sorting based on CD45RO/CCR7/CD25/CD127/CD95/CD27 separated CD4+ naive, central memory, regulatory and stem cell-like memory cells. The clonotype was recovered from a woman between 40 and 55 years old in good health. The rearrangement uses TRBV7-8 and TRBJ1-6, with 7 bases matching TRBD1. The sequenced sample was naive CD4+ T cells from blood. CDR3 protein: CASSPSTGVSPLHF. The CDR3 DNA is TGTGCCAGCAGCCCGTCTACAGGGGTGTCACCCCTCCACTTT.